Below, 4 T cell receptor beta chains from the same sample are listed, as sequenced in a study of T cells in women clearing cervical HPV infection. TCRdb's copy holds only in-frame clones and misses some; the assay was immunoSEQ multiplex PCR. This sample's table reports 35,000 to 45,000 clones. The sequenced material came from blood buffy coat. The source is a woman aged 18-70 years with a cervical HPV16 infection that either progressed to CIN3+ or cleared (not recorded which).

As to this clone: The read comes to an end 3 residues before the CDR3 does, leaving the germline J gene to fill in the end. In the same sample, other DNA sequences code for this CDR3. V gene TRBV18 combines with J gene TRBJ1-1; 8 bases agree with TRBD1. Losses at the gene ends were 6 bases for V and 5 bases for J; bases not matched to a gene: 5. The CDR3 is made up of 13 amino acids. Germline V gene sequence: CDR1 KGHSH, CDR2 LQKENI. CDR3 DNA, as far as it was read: TGTGCCAGCTCGCCTACAGGGGGGACTGAA. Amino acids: CASSPTGGTE. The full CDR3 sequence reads CASSPTGGTEAFF.

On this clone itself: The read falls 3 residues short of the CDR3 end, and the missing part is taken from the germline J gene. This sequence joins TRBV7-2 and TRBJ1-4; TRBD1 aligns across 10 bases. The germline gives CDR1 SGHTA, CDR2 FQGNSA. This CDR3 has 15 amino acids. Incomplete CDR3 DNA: TGTGCCAGCAGCTTAACGGGACAGGGGACTTCACCA. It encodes CASSLTGQGTSP. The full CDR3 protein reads CASSLTGQGTSPLFF.

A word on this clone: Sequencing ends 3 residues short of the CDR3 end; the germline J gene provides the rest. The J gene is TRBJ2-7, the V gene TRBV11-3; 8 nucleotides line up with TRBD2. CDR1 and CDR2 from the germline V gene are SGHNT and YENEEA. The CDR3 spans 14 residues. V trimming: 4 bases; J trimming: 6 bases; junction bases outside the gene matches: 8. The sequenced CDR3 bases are TGTGCCAGCAGCTCTAGCGGGCTGGAACCCGAG. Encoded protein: CASSSSGLEPE. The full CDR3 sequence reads CASSSSGLEPEQYF.

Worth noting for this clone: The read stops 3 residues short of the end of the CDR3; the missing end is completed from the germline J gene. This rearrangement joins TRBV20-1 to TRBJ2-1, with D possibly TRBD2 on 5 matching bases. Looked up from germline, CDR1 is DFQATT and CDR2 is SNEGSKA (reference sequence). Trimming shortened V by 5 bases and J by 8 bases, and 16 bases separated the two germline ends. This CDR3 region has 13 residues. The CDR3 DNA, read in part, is TGCAGTGCTCGTCCACTAGGTGAGGATGAG. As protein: CSARPLGEDE. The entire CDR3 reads CSARPLGEDEQFF.